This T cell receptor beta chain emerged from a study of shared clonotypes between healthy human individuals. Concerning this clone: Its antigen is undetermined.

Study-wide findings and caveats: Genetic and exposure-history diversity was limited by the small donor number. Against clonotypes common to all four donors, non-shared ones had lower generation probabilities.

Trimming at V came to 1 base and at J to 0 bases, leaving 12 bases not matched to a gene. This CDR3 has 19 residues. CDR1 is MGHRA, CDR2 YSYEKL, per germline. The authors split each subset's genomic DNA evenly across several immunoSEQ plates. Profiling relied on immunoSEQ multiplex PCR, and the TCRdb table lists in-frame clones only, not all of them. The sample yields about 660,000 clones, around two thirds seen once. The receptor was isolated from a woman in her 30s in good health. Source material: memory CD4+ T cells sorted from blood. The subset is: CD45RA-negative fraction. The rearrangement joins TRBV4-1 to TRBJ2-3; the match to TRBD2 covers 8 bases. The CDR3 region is CASSQVRAGGLTSTDTQYF. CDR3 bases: TGCGCCAGCAGCCAAGTCCGGGCGGGAGGACTTACTAGCACAGATACGCAGTATTTT.